This T cell receptor beta chain is from a study of glioma-infiltrating T cells. Amplification of TCR alpha and beta CDR3 regions from RNA used iRepertoire nested multiplex PCR. For one-step reverse transcription and amplification, 100-400 ng of tissue mRNA or PBMC total RNA was used. Each CDR3 protein gets one entry after TCRdb re-called the multiplex PCR reads with MiXCR. The sample has approximately 130,000 distinct CDR3 sequences, 24% seen once; the top ten hold roughly 29%. Points from the study as a whole: Tissue and blood shared very few CDR3 sequences. Above-expected tissue-blood divergence occurred in all gliomas, most in low-grade ones.

V lost 2 bases, J lost 2 bases, and 8 bases stayed unmatched. The CDR3 sequence is 16 residues long. Germline CDR1 is SGHRS and CDR2 is YFSETQ. This clonotype was seen a few times. The antigen remains undetermined. The clonotype was recovered from a human donor with low-grade glioma or glioblastoma, undergoing nonglioma brain surgery, or in good health (not recorded which). The rearrangement uses TRBV5-1 and TRBJ2-3; 7 bases fit TRBD2. Source material: glioma tissue, nonneoplastic brain tissue, or PBMCs (not recorded which). CDR3 loop: CASSLEFGGTTDTQYF. CDR3 bases: TGCGCCAGCAGCTTAGAGTTCGGGGGGACCACAGATACGCAGTATTTT.